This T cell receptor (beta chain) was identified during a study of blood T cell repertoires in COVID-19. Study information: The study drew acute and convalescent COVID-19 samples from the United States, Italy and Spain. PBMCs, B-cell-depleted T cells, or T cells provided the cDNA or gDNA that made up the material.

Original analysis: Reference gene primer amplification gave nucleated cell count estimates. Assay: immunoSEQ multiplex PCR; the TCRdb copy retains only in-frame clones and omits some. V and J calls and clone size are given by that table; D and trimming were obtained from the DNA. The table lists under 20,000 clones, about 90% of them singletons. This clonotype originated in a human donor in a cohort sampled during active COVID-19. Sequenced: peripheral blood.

The CDR3 region is CASSYRQENQPQHF. CDR3 nucleotide sequence: TGTGCCAGCAGTTACCGGCAGGAAAATCAGCCCCAGCATTTT. V is TRBV6-5 and J is TRBJ1-5; D unclear. From germline, CDR1 is MNHEY and CDR2 SVGAGI. The CDR3 spans 14 residues. Trimming stripped 2 bases from V and 4 bases from J, with 9 bases between.